Included here is one T cell receptor beta chain sequence, with context. Its specificity is unknown. Looked up from germline, CDR1 is SQVTM and CDR2 is ANQGSEA. This CDR3 is 12 amino acids long. V lost 6 bases and J 3 bases, leaving 12 bases between the germline ends. The data were taken from a study of cytomegalovirus exposure and HLA in healthy donors. Study as a whole: In a previous analysis, 110 million or so unique TCR beta sequences were found from 150 million to 200 million T cells. The study, taken as a whole, reports: Later on, a genetic analysis was performed. It linked a missense variant in DCLRE1C with V- and J-gene trimming of TCR beta.

Donors counted as nominally healthy when sampled, yet unrecorded immune exposures were likely. The PCR was carried out with 60 Vbeta primers and 13 Jbeta primers. Sequenced by immunoSEQ multiplex PCR; TCRdb stores in-frame clones only, minus some. The sample holds some 84,000 clones, roughly 80% seen once. The specimen was PBMCs. This TCR came from a boy between 10 and 17 years old in good health and CMV-seronegative. The chain couples TRBV29-1 to TRBJ2-7; weak D call: TRBD2 (6 bases). Here the CDR3 reads CSVGKDYYEQYF. CDR3 nucleotide sequence: TGCAGCGTGGGCAAGGACTACTACGAGCAGTACTTC.